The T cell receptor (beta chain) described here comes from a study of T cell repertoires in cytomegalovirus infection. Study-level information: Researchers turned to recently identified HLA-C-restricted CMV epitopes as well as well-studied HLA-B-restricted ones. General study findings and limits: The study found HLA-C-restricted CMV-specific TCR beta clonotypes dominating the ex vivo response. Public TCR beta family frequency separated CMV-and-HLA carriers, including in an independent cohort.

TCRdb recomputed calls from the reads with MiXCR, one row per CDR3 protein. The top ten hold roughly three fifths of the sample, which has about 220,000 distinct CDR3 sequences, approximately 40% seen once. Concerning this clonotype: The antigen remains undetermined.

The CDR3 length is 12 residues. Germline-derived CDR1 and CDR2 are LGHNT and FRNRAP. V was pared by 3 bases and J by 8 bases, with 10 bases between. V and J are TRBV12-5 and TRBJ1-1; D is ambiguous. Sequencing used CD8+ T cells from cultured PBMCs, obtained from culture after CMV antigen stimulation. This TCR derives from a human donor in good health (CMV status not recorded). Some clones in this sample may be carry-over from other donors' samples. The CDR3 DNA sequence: TGTGCTAGTGGTTTTCAAAGGGAAGAAGCTTTCTTT. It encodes CASGFQREEAFF.